This TCR beta chain was retrieved from a study of blood T cell repertoires in COVID-19. The wider study: Sample material is recorded as cDNA or gDNA derived from T cells, B-cell-depleted T cells, or PBMCs.

Original processing notes: By means of reference gene primer amplification, nucleated cell counts were estimated. TCRdb's table, derived via immunoSEQ multiplex PCR, lists solely in-frame clones and lacks some. V, J and clone size derive from that table, while D and trimming were established from the DNA sequence. The sample gives some 380,000 clones, 80% to 90% of which show up once; 1.3% is in the top ten. This CDR3 has 13 residues. Deletions cut 8 bases from V and 1 base from J, with 11 bases between. CDR1 MNHEY and CDR2 SVGAGI come from the germline V gene. The chain links TRBV6-5 to TRBJ1-1; perhaps TRBD1 as D (6 bases). Sequencing used PBMCs or T cells enriched from blood (not recorded which). The clonotype was recovered from a man aged 25-45 years who had recovered from COVID-19. The CDR3 loop reads CASVGRGNTEAFF. CDR3 sequence (DNA): TGTGCCAGCGTTGGCAGGGGGAACACTGAAGCTTTCTTT.